A selection of T cell receptor beta chains follows, all from one sample in a study of blood T cell repertoires in COVID-19. The repertoire was sequenced with immunoSEQ multiplex PCR; TCRdb's copy has only in-frame clones and lacks some. The table has 200,000 or so clones, approximately 81% seen once. Sequencing was performed on peripheral blood. These receptors came from a man between 50 and 59 years old who had recovered from COVID-19. CDR3s include the opening cysteine and the closing phenylalanine or tryptophan. A D gene is named only where the DNA matches it firmly. Size tells how often a clone was seen (once, few, many) or the class of an expanded clone, and some rows leave it out.

v_gene: TRBV30; j_gene: TRBJ1-1; abundance: .; d_gene: .; CDR3aa: CAWGTLSVAFF; CDR3nt: TGTGCCTGGGGGACTTTGAGCGTGGCTTTCTTT
v_gene: TRBV29-1; j_gene: TRBJ1-3; abundance: once; d_gene: TRBD1; CDR3aa: CSVCTGAGNTIYF; CDR3nt: TGCAGCGTTTGCACAGGGGCTGGAAACACCATATATTTT
v_gene: TRBV7-9; j_gene: TRBJ2-7; abundance: .; d_gene: .; CDR3aa: CASSLISGFHEQYF; CDR3nt: TGTGCCAGCAGCTTAATTTCAGGGTTCCACGAGCAGTACTTC
v_gene: TRBV29-1; j_gene: TRBJ2-1; abundance: once; d_gene: TRBD2; CDR3aa: CSARGLAVYNEQFF; CDR3nt: TGCAGCGCCCGGGGACTAGCGGTTTACAATGAGCAGTTCTTC
v_gene: TRBV12-3/TRBV12-4; j_gene: TRBJ2-7; abundance: .; d_gene: .; CDR3aa: CASSYQGYEQYF; CDR3nt: TGTGCCAGCAGCTACCAGGGCTACGAGCAGTACTTC
v_gene: TRBV27; j_gene: TRBJ1-2; abundance: .; d_gene: TRBD1; CDR3aa: CASSSHGTGDGYTF; CDR3nt: TGTGCCAGCAGTTCTCACGGGACAGGGGATGGCTACACCTTC
v_gene: TRBV6-5; j_gene: TRBJ1-1; abundance: .; d_gene: TRBD1; CDR3aa: CASSPHRGRGTEAFF; CDR3nt: TGTGCCAGCAGTCCTCACAGGGGGCGAGGAACTGAAGCTTTCTTT
v_gene: TRBV7-9; j_gene: TRBJ2-3; abundance: .; d_gene: TRBD2; CDR3aa: CASSWGLATDTQYF; CDR3nt: TGTGCCAGCAGCTGGGGACTAGCGACAGATACGCAGTATTTT
v_gene: TRBV11-2; j_gene: TRBJ2-2; abundance: .; d_gene: .; CDR3aa: CASSWGDTGELFF; CDR3nt: TGTGCCAGCAGCTGGGGGGACACCGGGGAGCTGTTTTTT
v_gene: TRBV7-8; j_gene: TRBJ1-1; abundance: .; d_gene: .; CDR3aa: CASSARGQNTEAFF; CDR3nt: TGTGCCAGCAGCGCCAGGGGACAGAACACTGAAGCTTTCTTT
v_gene: TRBV19; j_gene: TRBJ2-7; abundance: once; d_gene: .; CDR3aa: CASSKPGHRILEQYF; CDR3nt: TGTGCCAGTAGTAAACCGGGACACCGGATTTTGGAGCAGTACTTC
v_gene: TRBV19; j_gene: TRBJ1-5; abundance: .; d_gene: .; CDR3aa: CASSSRVLIGNQPQHF; CDR3nt: TGTGCCAGTAGTAGCCGGGTGTTGATAGGCAATCAGCCCCAGCATTTT
v_gene: TRBV10-3; j_gene: TRBJ1-5; abundance: .; d_gene: .; CDR3aa: CAISETGNNQPQHF; CDR3nt: TGTGCCATCAGTGAGACGGGGAACAATCAGCCCCAGCATTTT
v_gene: TRBV12-5; j_gene: TRBJ2-2; abundance: few; d_gene: TRBD2; CDR3aa: CASALAGGPAGELFF; CDR3nt: TGTGCTAGTGCCCTAGCGGGAGGGCCCGCCGGGGAGCTGTTTTTT
v_gene: TRBV12-3/TRBV12-4; j_gene: TRBJ1-1; abundance: .; d_gene: .; CDR3aa: CASSKQGNTEAFF; CDR3nt: TGTGCCAGCAGTAAACAGGGGAACACTGAAGCTTTCTTT
v_gene: TRBV19; j_gene: TRBJ2-2; abundance: .; d_gene: .; CDR3aa: CASSINGGTELFF; CDR3nt: TGTGCCAGTAGTATTAACGGCGGGACGGAGCTGTTTTTT
v_gene: TRBV9; j_gene: TRBJ2-7; abundance: .; d_gene: TRBD1; CDR3aa: CASSVVPTGLPYEQYF; CDR3nt: TGTGCCAGCAGCGTAGTCCCGACAGGGCTACCCTACGAGCAGTACTTC
v_gene: TRBV25-1; j_gene: TRBJ2-7; abundance: .; d_gene: TRBD1; CDR3aa: CASSDPKTGGREQYF; CDR3nt: TGTGCCAGCAGTGACCCTAAGACAGGGGGCAGGGAGCAGTACTTC
v_gene: TRBV27; j_gene: TRBJ2-7; abundance: .; d_gene: .; CDR3aa: CATRPATSYEQYF; CDR3nt: TGTGCCACACGCCCAGCGACGTCCTACGAGCAGTACTTC
v_gene: TRBV19; j_gene: TRBJ2-7; abundance: .; d_gene: .; CDR3aa: CASRSTQGSLYEQYF; CDR3nt: TGTGCCAGTCGATCAACCCAGGGGAGCCTCTACGAGCAGTACTTC
v_gene: TRBV7-8; j_gene: TRBJ2-1; abundance: .; d_gene: .; CDR3aa: CASSLTESSYNEQFF; CDR3nt: TGTGCCAGCAGCCTCACGGAGAGCTCCTACAATGAGCAGTTCTTC
v_gene: TRBV14; j_gene: TRBJ2-7; abundance: few; d_gene: TRBD1; CDR3aa: CASRETGDSYEQYF; CDR3nt: TGTGCCAGCAGAGAGACAGGGGACTCCTACGAGCAGTACTTC
v_gene: TRBV19; j_gene: TRBJ2-3; abundance: .; d_gene: .; CDR3aa: CASSFLGDTQYF; CDR3nt: TGTGCCAGTAGTTTCCTCGGGGATACGCAGTATTTT
v_gene: TRBV19; j_gene: TRBJ1-5; abundance: .; d_gene: .; CDR3aa: CASSKAPSGRVSNQPQHF; CDR3nt: TGTGCCAGTAGTAAGGCCCCTTCGGGCAGGGTTAGCAATCAGCCCCAGCATTTT
v_gene: TRBV18; j_gene: TRBJ2-7; abundance: .; d_gene: TRBD2; CDR3aa: CASSGSGRVYEQYF; CDR3nt: TGTGCCAGCTCAGGGAGCGGGAGGGTTTACGAGCAGTACTTC
v_gene: TRBV5-4; j_gene: TRBJ2-1; abundance: .; d_gene: TRBD2; CDR3aa: CASSLTSGRNEQFF; CDR3nt: TGTGCCAGCAGCTTAACTAGCGGGAGGAATGAGCAGTTCTTC
v_gene: TRBV7-9; j_gene: TRBJ1-2; abundance: few; d_gene: TRBD1; CDR3aa: CASSLQGVDGYTF; CDR3nt: TGTGCCAGCAGCTTACAGGGGGTAGATGGCTACACCTTC
v_gene: TRBV6-6; j_gene: TRBJ1-4; abundance: .; d_gene: .; CDR3aa: CASRRAGLGEKLFF; CDR3nt: TGTGCCAGCCGAAGGGCAGGGCTGGGGGAAAAACTGTTTTTT
v_gene: TRBV2; j_gene: TRBJ2-1; abundance: once; d_gene: TRBD2; CDR3aa: CASSEALLAGAEQFF; CDR3nt: TGTGCCAGCAGTGAAGCCCTTCTAGCGGGAGCTGAGCAGTTCTTC
v_gene: TRBV19; j_gene: TRBJ1-5; abundance: .; d_gene: .; CDR3aa: CASSIGPSNQPQHF; CDR3nt: TGTGCCAGTAGTATAGGGCCTAGCAATCAGCCCCAGCATTTT
v_gene: TRBV28; j_gene: TRBJ2-7; abundance: .; d_gene: TRBD2; CDR3aa: CASSLGGGRREQYF; CDR3nt: TGTGCCAGCAGTCTGGGCGGGGGGCGCCGAGAGCAGTACTTC
v_gene: TRBV5-4; j_gene: TRBJ2-4; abundance: .; d_gene: .; CDR3aa: CASSTRTAAKNIQYF; CDR3nt: TGTGCCAGCAGCACCCGGACTGCCGCCAAAAACATTCAGTACTTC
v_gene: TRBV10-1; j_gene: TRBJ1-4; abundance: .; d_gene: TRBD1; CDR3aa: CASSPTGEVGKLFF; CDR3nt: TGCGCCAGCAGCCCCACAGGGGAGGTCGGAAAACTGTTTTTT
v_gene: TRBV3-1/TRBV3-2; j_gene: TRBJ2-3; abundance: .; d_gene: TRBD2; CDR3aa: CASSQFGIAGGHTDTQYF; CDR3nt: TGTGCCAGCAGCCAGTTTGGGATAGCGGGAGGGCACACAGATACGCAGTATTTT
v_gene: TRBV7-2; j_gene: TRBJ2-3; abundance: .; d_gene: TRBD2; CDR3aa: CASSVGLAGVGTDTQYF; CDR3nt: TGTGCCAGCAGCGTAGGACTAGCGGGAGTGGGCACAGATACGCAGTATTTT
v_gene: TRBV29-1; j_gene: TRBJ2-7; abundance: .; d_gene: TRBD1; CDR3aa: CSVHGDRAPWEQYF; CDR3nt: TGCAGCGTTCACGGGGACAGGGCCCCTTGGGAGCAGTACTTC
v_gene: TRBV6-1; j_gene: TRBJ1-1; abundance: .; d_gene: TRBD1; CDR3aa: CASSNPDRLNTEAFF; CDR3nt: TGTGCCAGCAGTAACCCGGACAGGTTGAACACTGAAGCTTTCTTT
v_gene: TRBV30; j_gene: TRBJ2-7; abundance: .; d_gene: .; CDR3aa: CAWSVQGGGYEQYF; CDR3nt: TGTGCCTGGAGTGTTCAGGGGGGCGGGTACGAGCAGTACTTC
v_gene: TRBV27; j_gene: TRBJ2-5; abundance: .; d_gene: TRBD1; CDR3aa: CASSFEGAETQYF; CDR3nt: TGTGCCAGCAGTTTTGAGGGGGCAGAGACCCAGTACTTC
v_gene: TRBV9; j_gene: TRBJ1-1; abundance: .; d_gene: TRBD1; CDR3aa: CASSVGQGHTEAFF; CDR3nt: TGTGCCAGCAGCGTCGGACAGGGGCACACTGAAGCTTTCTTT
v_gene: TRBV28; j_gene: TRBJ2-5; abundance: .; d_gene: TRBD2; CDR3aa: CASSDGRIGGGSKETQYF; CDR3nt: TGTGCCAGCAGTGACGGGAGGATCGGGGGAGGGTCAAAAGAGACCCAGTACTTC
v_gene: TRBV6-1; j_gene: TRBJ1-6; abundance: few; d_gene: .; CDR3aa: CASSEIGQGNTPLHF; CDR3nt: TGTGCCAGCAGTGAAATAGGGCAGGGGAATACACCCCTCCACTTT
v_gene: TRBV20-1; j_gene: TRBJ2-6; abundance: .; d_gene: .; CDR3aa: CSASLFSGANVLTF; CDR3nt: TGCAGTGCTAGTCTTTTCTCTGGGGCCAACGTCCTGACTTTC
v_gene: TRBV10-1; j_gene: TRBJ2-7; abundance: .; d_gene: TRBD2; CDR3aa: CASSVLAGAEQYF; CDR3nt: TGCGCCAGCAGTGTTCTCGCGGGAGCCGAGCAGTACTTC
v_gene: TRBV3-1/TRBV3-2; j_gene: TRBJ1-1; abundance: .; d_gene: .; CDR3aa: CASSPGGGPNTEAFF; CDR3nt: TGTGCCAGCAGCCCTGGCGGGGGGCCCAACACTGAAGCTTTCTTT
v_gene: TRBV9; j_gene: TRBJ1-5; abundance: few; d_gene: TRBD1; CDR3aa: CASSPQDRGDQPQHF; CDR3nt: TGTGCCAGCAGCCCTCAGGACAGGGGCGATCAGCCCCAGCATTTT
v_gene: TRBV7-9; j_gene: TRBJ1-6; abundance: .; d_gene: TRBD1; CDR3aa: CASSLQGASPLHF; CDR3nt: TGTGCCAGCAGCTTACAGGGGGCTTCACCCCTCCACTTT
v_gene: TRBV29-1; j_gene: TRBJ1-2; abundance: .; d_gene: .; CDR3aa: CSVEYRAGYGYTF; CDR3nt: TGCAGCGTTGAGTACAGGGCTGGCTATGGCTACACCTTC
v_gene: TRBV19; j_gene: TRBJ1-5; abundance: .; d_gene: .; CDR3aa: CATTGPFKVSNQPQHF; CDR3nt: TGTGCCACGACAGGCCCGTTCAAAGTAAGCAATCAGCCCCAGCATTTT